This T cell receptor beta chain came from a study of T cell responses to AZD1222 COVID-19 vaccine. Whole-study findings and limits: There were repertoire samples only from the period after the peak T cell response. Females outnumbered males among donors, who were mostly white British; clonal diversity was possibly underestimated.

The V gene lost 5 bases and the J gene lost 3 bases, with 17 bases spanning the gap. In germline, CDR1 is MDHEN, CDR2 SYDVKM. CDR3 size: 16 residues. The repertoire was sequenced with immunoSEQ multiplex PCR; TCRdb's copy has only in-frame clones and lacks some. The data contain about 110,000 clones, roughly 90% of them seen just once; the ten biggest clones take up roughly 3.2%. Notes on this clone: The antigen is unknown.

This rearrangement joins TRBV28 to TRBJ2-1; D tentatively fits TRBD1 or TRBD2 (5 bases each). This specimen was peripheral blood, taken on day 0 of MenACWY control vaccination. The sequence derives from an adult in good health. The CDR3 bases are TGTGCCAGCAGTCCTATAAATGGGGGAAGCTACAATGAGCAGTTCTTC. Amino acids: CASSPINGGSYNEQFF.